Each of the 27 T cell receptor beta chains below was sequenced from the same sample in a study of T cell responses to AZD1222 COVID-19 vaccine. Method: immunoSEQ multiplex PCR; TCRdb's copy keeps in-frame clones and lacks some. This sample has 120,000 or so clones, with over 75% found just once. This specimen was peripheral blood, taken on day 0 of MenACWY control vaccination. The receptors were gathered from an adult in good health.

The rearrangement joins TRBV28 to TRBJ1-2; a weak D match, TRBD1 (6 bases). V lost 2 bases, J lost 7 bases, and 14 bases lay in between. This CDR3 comprises 14 residues. CDR1 is MDHEN and CDR2 is SYDVKM in the germline V gene. CDR3 region: CASSLEGGIRGYTF. CDR3 coding DNA: TGTGCCAGCAGTTTAGAGGGGGGGATCCGTGGCTACACCTTC.

CDR3 residues: CASSLDYEQYF. The DNA of the CDR3 is TGTGCCAGCAGTCTAGACTACGAGCAGTACTTC. The chain has TRBV12-3 or TRBV12-4 and TRBJ2-7, with no clear D. Deletions cut 5 bases from V and 3 bases from J, with 5 bases between. This CDR3 has 11 residues.

The chain is built from TRBV12-3 or TRBV12-4 and TRBJ2-7; no definite D call. V shed 4 bases and J shed 2 bases, with 6 bases lying between them. CDR3 length: 12 residues. The CDR3 spells CASSSDAYEQYF. In DNA form, the CDR3 reads TGTGCCAGCAGTTCCGATGCCTACGAGCAGTACTTC.

The V and J genes are TRBV20-1 and TRBJ2-2, with D uncertain. The ends were cut back, 3 bases at V and 2 bases at J, with 13 bases in the middle. The CDR3 extends over 15 amino acids. The germline V gene encodes CDR1 DFQATT and CDR2 SNEGSKA (reference sequence). DNA of the CDR3: TGCAGTGCTAGTCGAAGGATGGCAAACACCGGGGAGCTGTTTTTT. It is translated as CSASRRMANTGELFF.

The gene calls are TRBV28 and TRBJ2-5; no clear D gene. The germline V and J ends were trimmed by 6 bases and 5 bases, with 16 bases remaining between them. The CDR3 has 14 amino acids. CDR1 is MDHEN and CDR2 is SYDVKM in the germline V gene. The CDR3 sequence: CASSQRLTGETQYF. The DNA for the CDR3 is TGTGCCAGCAGCCAGCGTCTGACCGGGGAGACCCAGTACTTC.

This chain uses TRBV2 with TRBJ2-3; maybe TRBD1 (5 bases). V was clipped by 9 bases and J by 5 bases, with 18 bases between them. This CDR3 spans 14 amino acids. The germline gives CDR1 SNHLY, CDR2 FYNNEI. CDR3 loop: CASKEALTEDTQYF. The CDR3 DNA follows: TGTGCCAGTAAGGAAGCCTTGACAGAAGATACGCAGTATTTT.

The genes are TRBV19 and TRBJ2-1; D unresolved. CDR3 size: 13 residues. The germline V gene encodes CDR1 LNHDA and CDR2 SQIVND (reference sequence). V was clipped by 5 bases and J by 6 bases, with 11 bases between them. CDR3 amino acids: CASSPTRANEQFF. The CDR3 DNA reads TGTGCCAGTAGTCCCACTCGCGCCAATGAGCAGTTCTTC.

This clone came up once. V is TRBV23-1 and J is TRBJ1-6; D may be TRBD1 (6 bases). TRBV23-1 is an ORF; its function is uncertain. CDR3 length: 14 residues. The germline V and J ends were trimmed by 4 bases and 8 bases, with 12 bases remaining between them. The CDR3 loop is CASSPMTGYSPLHF. In nucleotides, the CDR3 is TGCGCCAGCAGTCCCATGACAGGCTATTCACCCCTCCACTTT.

This chain links TRBV5-1 with TRBJ1-6; no definite D call. Germline lookup yields CDR1 SGHRS and CDR2 YFSETQ. Trimming stripped 1 base from V and 0 bases from J, with 8 bases between. This CDR3 spans 16 amino acids. In DNA, the CDR3 is TGCGCCAGCAGCTTGAGGGAAAGCTCCTATAATTCACCCCTCCACTTT. This encodes CASSLRESSYNSPLHF.

For the CDR3, the DNA is TGTGCCAGCCGTCCAACAACTAATGAAAAACTGTTTTTT. Translation: CASRPTTNEKLFF. The chain links TRBV12-3 or TRBV12-4 to TRBJ1-4; D unresolved. This CDR3 spans 13 amino acids. Trimming stripped 8 bases from V and 0 bases from J, with 7 bases between.

The chain employs TRBV4-1 and TRBJ2-1; D is ambiguous. Germline values: CDR1 MGHRA, CDR2 YSYEKL. The CDR3 runs to 13 residues. V gave up 3 bases and J gave up 8 bases, with 11 bases separating them. DNA for the CDR3: TGCGCCAGCAGCCAGGCCGGTGTGGATGAGCAGTTCTTC. It yields the protein CASSQAGVDEQFF.

This chain links TRBV19 with TRBJ2-5; D might be TRBD2 (6 bases). This CDR3 spans 18 amino acids. Germline V gene lookup returns CDR1 LNHDA and CDR2 SQIVND (reference sequence). The germline V and J ends were trimmed by 1 base and 2 bases, with 20 bases remaining between them. CDR3 nucleotide sequence: TGTGCCAGTAGTATAGGGATAGCGGCCCTAAGCTTACAAGAGACCCAGTACTTC. This gives the protein CASSIGIAALSLQETQYF.

This sequence joins TRBV6-1 and TRBJ2-7; 9 bases map to TRBD2. There are 17 residues in the CDR3. Trimming at V came to 0 bases and at J to 3 bases, leaving 9 bases not matched to a gene. Per germline, CDR1 MNHNS and CDR2 SASEGT. This CDR3 is CASSEARGGPFHYEQYF. CDR3 coding DNA: TGTGCCAGCAGTGAAGCGCGGGGGGGGCCGTTCCACTACGAGCAGTACTTC.

The chain has TRBV6-2 or TRBV6-3 and TRBJ1-1, with unresolved D. Germline values: CDR1 MNHEY, CDR2 SVGEGT. The CDR3 has 14 residues. The V gene lost 7 bases and the J gene lost 1 base, with 13 bases spanning the gap. The CDR3, as DNA: TGTGCCAGCAACCCCCAGACGGGGAACACTGAAGCTTTCTTT. Translating gives CASNPQTGNTEAFF.

This clone occurred once. The rearrangement uses TRBV2 and TRBJ1-2; 9 positions agree with TRBD1. The CDR3 contains 13 residues. V dropped 3 bases and J dropped 8; count of bases not matched to a gene: 4. CDR1 and CDR2 (germline): SNHLY, FYNNEI. The CDR3 DNA reads TGTGCCAGCAGTGAGAGACAGGGGGACGGCTACACCTTC. Its protein product is CASSERQGDGYTF.

The genes are TRBV28 and TRBJ2-5, with 7 bases identical to TRBD2. Germline loops: CDR1 MDHEN, CDR2 SYDVKM. V dropped 1 base and J dropped 4; count of bases not matched to a gene: 12. This CDR3 comprises 17 residues. For the CDR3, the DNA is TGTGCCAGCAGTTTATACGTGGGAGGGCCGGGGGGAGAGACCCAGTACTTC. Translating it yields CASSLYVGGPGGETQYF.

V and J are TRBV27 and TRBJ1-3; no reliable D call. This CDR3 comprises 16 residues. Germline V CDR1 and CDR2: MNHEY, SMNVEV (reference sequence). Trimming removed 3 bases from V and 0 bases from J, with 12 bases in between. CDR3 bases: TGTGCCAGCAGTTTTGGGCAGATGAGCTCTGGAAACACCATATATTTT. Protein sequence: CASSFGQMSSGNTIYF.

This chain links TRBV20-1 with TRBJ2-7; D is possibly TRBD2 (7 bases). CDR3 length equals 16 residues. V was clipped by 3 bases and J by 3 bases, with 21 bases between them. Looked up from germline, CDR1 is DFQATT and CDR2 is SNEGSKA (reference sequence). CDR3 amino acids: CSASGGTPGLSYEQYF. Here the CDR3 DNA reads TGCAGTGCTAGTGGGGGGACACCGGGACTAAGCTACGAGCAGTACTTC.

The chain combines TRBV6-6 with TRBJ1-1; D is unclear. The CDR3 covers 14 residues. Per the germline V gene, CDR1 is MNHNY and CDR2 is SVGAGI (reference sequence). V lost 5 bases to trimming and J lost 0 bases, with 10 bases between them. As DNA, the CDR3 is TGTGCCAGCAGTCGCGACAACATGAACACTGAAGCTTTCTTT. Protein product: CASSRDNMNTEAFF.

The rearrangement uses TRBV2 and TRBJ2-3; D is possibly TRBD1 or TRBD2 (5 bases each). This CDR3 is built from 15 residues. V lost 5 bases and J lost 4, with 16 bases in between. Germline CDR1 reads SNHLY; CDR2 reads FYNNEI. The CDR3 DNA is TGTGCCAGCAGTCTGGGGGAGCTAGGTTCAGATACGCAGTATTTT. Translation gives CASSLGELGSDTQYF.

This clone was seen a single time. V gene TRBV29-1 combines with J gene TRBJ1-5; 9 bases are shared with TRBD1. The CDR3 covers 13 residues. Germline values: CDR1 SQVTM, CDR2 ANQGSEA. V trimming: 7 bases; J trimming: 4 bases; junction bases outside the gene matches: 5. The CDR3 is CSAGTGNNQPQHF. The DNA of the CDR3 is TGCAGCGCTGGGACAGGGAATAATCAGCCCCAGCATTTT.

This sequence joins TRBV10-3 and TRBJ2-4; D is uncertain. CDR1 and CDR2 from the germline V gene are ENHRY and SYGVKD. V lost 4 bases and J 9 bases, leaving 13 bases between the germline ends. This CDR3 has 13 amino acids. The CDR3 coding sequence is TGTGCCATCAGTGCCGATCGAGGCGGCATTCAGTACTTC. The encoded protein is CAISADRGGIQYF.

This rearrangement joins TRBV6-4 to TRBJ1-5; D ambiguous. V lost 3 bases and J lost 1, with 10 bases in between. In germline, CDR1 is MRHNA, CDR2 SNTAGT. The CDR3 is made up of 15 amino acids. The DNA of the CDR3 is TGTGCCAGCAGTGAATTACCGGAGAGCAATCAGCCCCAGCATTTT. This gives the protein CASSELPESNQPQHF.

The rearrangement joins TRBV6-1 to TRBJ2-1, with 8 nucleotides matching TRBD1. CDR3 size: 15 residues. Germline V gene sequence: CDR1 MNHNS, CDR2 SASEGT. The ends lost 4 bases at V and 6 bases at J; junction bases unmatched: 8. CDR3 DNA sequence: TGTGCCAGCAGTGCCGGAGACAGGGGACGCAATGAGCAGTTCTTC. Amino acids: CASSAGDRGRNEQFF.

V usage is TRBV28 and J usage is TRBJ2-1; possibly TRBD1 or TRBD2 for D (6 bases each). Germline CDR1 is MDHEN and CDR2 is SYDVKM. V was cut by 4 bases and J by 3 bases, with 13 bases left in between. The CDR3 loop spans 15 amino acids. CDR3 sequence: CASSSGGAGYNEQFF. The CDR3 DNA sequence: TGTGCCAGCAGTTCCGGGGGCGCCGGCTACAATGAGCAGTTCTTC. Full variable domain (rest looked up from reference TRBV28 and TRBJ2-1): DVKVTQSSRYLVKRTGEKVFLECVQDMDHENMFWYRQDPGLGLRLIYFSYDVKMKEKGDIPEGYSVSREKKERFSLILESASTNQTSMYLCASSSGGAGYNEQFFGPGTRLTVL.

The rearrangement uses TRBV19 and TRBJ1-2; the match to TRBD1 covers 8 bases. V was clipped by 6 bases and J by 4 bases; unmatched bases: 10. This CDR3 spans 15 amino acids. CDR1 LNHDA and CDR2 SQIVND come from the germline V gene (reference sequence). CDR3 bases: TGTGCCAGTAGCCAGGGACAGGCCGATCTCTATGGCTACACCTTC. The encoded protein is CASSQGQADLYGYTF.

V usage is TRBV11-1 and J usage is TRBJ2-7, with 8 positions matching TRBD2. The germline V gene has CDR1 SGHAT and CDR2 FQDESV (reference sequence). The CDR3 contains 15 residues. J lost 3 bases, V lost 4 bases, and 8 bases had no gene match. The CDR3 reads CASSSTSGRNYEQYF. CDR3 bases: TGTGCCAGCAGCTCAACTAGCGGCCGCAACTACGAGCAGTACTTC.